This T cell receptor beta chain derives from a study of cytomegalovirus exposure and HLA in healthy donors. Regarding the study as a whole: Diagnosis of cytomegalovirus status made by the classifier reportedly showed high specificity and sensitivity. Accurate predictions that matched the HLA-A and HLA-B alleles of most subjects were reportedly made from TCR beta sequences.

The CDR3 sequence is 16 residues long. CDR1 LNHDA and CDR2 SQIVND come from the germline V gene (reference sequence). V shed 6 bases and J 4 bases; nucleotides not matched to a gene: 11. Concerning this clone itself: Its antigen is unidentified.

PCR amplification relied on 60 Vbeta primers (plus 13 Jbeta primers). TCRdb's table, derived via immunoSEQ multiplex PCR, lists solely in-frame clones and lacks some. The sample carries 200,000 or so clones, around 86% recorded once. The receptor's source is a woman aged 45-65 years in good health and CMV-seropositive. The chain employs TRBV19 and TRBJ2-2; 7 bases are a match to TRBD2. Sequencing was done on a sample of PBMCs. The CDR3 DNA reads as TGTGCCAGTAGCAGACTAGCTGGAATAGGCACCGGGGAGCTGTTTTTT. Translated, it gives CASSRLAGIGTGELFF.